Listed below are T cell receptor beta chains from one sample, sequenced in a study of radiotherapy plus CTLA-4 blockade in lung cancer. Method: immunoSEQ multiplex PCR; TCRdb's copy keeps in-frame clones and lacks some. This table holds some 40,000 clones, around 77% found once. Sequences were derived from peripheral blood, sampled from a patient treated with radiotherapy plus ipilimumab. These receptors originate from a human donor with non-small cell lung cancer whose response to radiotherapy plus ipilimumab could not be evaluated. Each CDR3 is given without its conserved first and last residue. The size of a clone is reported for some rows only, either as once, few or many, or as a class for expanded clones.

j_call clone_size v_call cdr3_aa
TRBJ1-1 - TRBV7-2 ASSVQGRNTEAF
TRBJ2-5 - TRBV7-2 ASSYSGGREETQY
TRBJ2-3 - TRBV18 ASSQLTGGKGDTQY
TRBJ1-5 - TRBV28 AIRAGTPSNQPQH
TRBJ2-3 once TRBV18 ASSGSRGRTDTQY
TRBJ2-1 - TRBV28 ASQGEGLAGAVYNEQF
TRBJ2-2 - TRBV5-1 ASSPYSNTGELF
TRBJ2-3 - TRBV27 ASSYNRGLGDTQY
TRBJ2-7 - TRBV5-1 ASSPTPATYEQY
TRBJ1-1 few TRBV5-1 ASSSDRGVLTEAF
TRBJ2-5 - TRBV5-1 ASRRDAQETQY
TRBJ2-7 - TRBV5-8 ASSVQRGGSYEQY
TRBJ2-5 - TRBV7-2 ASSLATGWQTQY
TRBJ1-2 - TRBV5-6 ASSPWTATNYGYT
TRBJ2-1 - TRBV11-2 ASSFNQQGYNEQF
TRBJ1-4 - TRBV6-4 ASSPNRQAEKLF
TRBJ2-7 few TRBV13 ASSKGGAFSYEQY
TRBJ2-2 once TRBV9 ASSRGQLMNTGELF
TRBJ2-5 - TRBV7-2 ASSDRGQETQY
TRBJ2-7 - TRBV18 ASSHSHPGLAGGTNEQY
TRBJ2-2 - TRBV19 ASKVREGLTGELF
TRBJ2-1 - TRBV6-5 ASSSGTPYNEQF
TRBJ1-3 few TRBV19 ASSIDRSSGNTIY